Below, 20 T cell receptor beta chains from the same sample are listed, as sequenced in a study of vaccination effects on CD4 cells after COVID-19. Generated by immunoSEQ multiplex PCR, the TCRdb table keeps only in-frame clones and is missing some. Among 30,000 or so clones listed, around 69% were seen once. Their antigens remain unidentified. Once cultured for 10 to 11 days, the cells underwent separation to obtain CD4+ T cells. Every participant took two doses of the BNT162b2 or mRNA-1273 vaccine. Sample: CD4+ T cells from PBMCs cultured without peptide, taken after COVID-19 vaccination. These receptors were taken from a human donor who received a COVID-19 vaccine.

The J gene is TRBJ1-2, the V gene TRBV19, with 7 bases fitting TRBD1. CDR1 LNHDA and CDR2 SQIVND come from the germline V gene (reference sequence). The CDR3 contains 15 residues. The V segment lost 5 bases and the J segment 4 bases; nucleotides outside the gene matches: 10. DNA for the CDR3: TGTGCCAGTAGTGGTAATCGGGACAGCTCCTATGGCTACACCTTC. This sequence encodes CASSGNRDSSYGYTF.

V gene TRBV6-5 combines with J gene TRBJ2-7; weak D call: TRBD2 (5 bases). The V gene lost 5 bases and the J gene lost 5 bases, with 19 bases spanning the gap. Germline loops: CDR1 MNHEY, CDR2 SVGAGI. The CDR3 totals 15 residues. CDR3 residues: CASSPTSTAMDEQYF. CDR3 bases: TGTGCCAGCAGTCCCACTAGTACGGCAATGGACGAGCAGTACTTC.

This rearrangement joins TRBV5-1 to TRBJ2-1; 8 bases are shared with TRBD2. CDR3 length equals 16 residues. CDR1 SGHRS and CDR2 YFSETQ come from the germline V gene. The trim removed 0 bases at V and 0 bases at J, leaving 2 bases unmatched. CDR3 DNA sequence: TGCGCCAGCAGCTTGGGCGGGGGGAGCTCCTACAATGAGCAGTTCTTC. This sequence encodes CASSLGGGSSYNEQFF. Variable domain in full (rest from reference TRBV5-1 and TRBJ2-1): KAGVTQTPRYLIKTRGQQVTLSCSPISGHRSVSWYQQTPGQGLQFLFEYFSETQRNKGNFPGRFSGRQFSNSRSEMNVSTLELGDSALYLCASSLGGGSSYNEQFFGPGTRLTVL.

The chain has TRBV6-5 and TRBJ2-3, with a tentative D call TRBD1 (5 bases). Germline assignment: CDR1 MNHEY and CDR2 SVGAGI. V was trimmed by 7 bases and J by 5 bases, leaving 16 bases between them. The CDR3 is 14 residues long. CDR3 nucleotide sequence: TGTGCCAGCACCGCGAAGGGGTACATAGATACGCAGTATTTT. Translated, it gives CASTAKGYIDTQYF.

This clone was seen a handful of times. The chain recombines TRBV19 with TRBJ1-5; D is possibly TRBD1 (5 bases). CDR1 and CDR2 (germline): LNHDA, SQIVND (reference sequence). The CDR3 consists of 13 residues. Trimming left V 7 bases short and J 7 bases short, with 14 bases between. The CDR3 here is CASTKGGGQPQHF. CDR3 coding DNA: TGTGCCAGTACCAAAGGCGGGGGGCAGCCCCAGCATTTT.

This clone was detected only once. V usage is TRBV27 and J usage is TRBJ2-5, with TRBD2 matching 13 bases. In germline, CDR1 is MNHEY, CDR2 SMNVEV (reference sequence). The CDR3 extends over 17 amino acids. V gave up 5 bases and J gave up 4 bases; unmatched junction bases: 10. CDR3 in amino acids: CASSPGRLAGGPETQYF. DNA of the CDR3: TGTGCCAGCAGTCCCGGGAGACTAGCGGGGGGCCCAGAGACCCAGTACTTC.

This chain links TRBV3-1 (or the pseudogene TRBV3-2) with TRBJ2-7; unclear D gene. CDR3 length: 14 residues. The ends were cut back, 4 bases at V and 0 bases at J, with 10 bases in the middle. Germline-derived CDR1 and CDR2 are LGHDT and YNNKEL (reference sequence). In DNA, the CDR3 is TGTGCCAGCAGCCCTAGACTGGACTCCTACGAGCAGTACTTC. It specifies CASSPRLDSYEQYF.

V gene TRBV5-1 combines with J gene TRBJ1-4; 7 bases are shared with TRBD1. Germline V gene data show CDR1 as SGHRS and CDR2 as YFSETQ. The CDR3 spans 15 residues. The trim removed 4 bases at V and 3 bases at J, leaving 6 bases unmatched. DNA of the CDR3: TGCGCCAGCAGCCCCTCCGGGACAGCTAATGAAAAACTGTTTTTT. Its translation is CASSPSGTANEKLFF.

The count of this clone is one. This chain connects TRBV27 to TRBJ2-7; either TRBD1 or TRBD2 may fit D (5 bases each). With 4 bases removed from V and 0 bases from J, the gap between germline ends came to 7 bases. CDR1 is MNHEY and CDR2 is SMNVEV in the germline V gene (reference sequence). The CDR3 spans 13 residues. CDR3 sequence: CASSSGSSYEQYF. In nucleotides, the CDR3 is TGTGCCAGCAGTTCAGGGAGCTCCTACGAGCAGTACTTC.

In its sample, this clone was seen a few times. The V and J genes are TRBV28 and TRBJ1-1; D possibly corresponds to TRBD1 (6 bases). This CDR3 is built from 15 residues. The germline CDR1 and CDR2 sequences are MDHEN and SYDVKM. Trimming shortened V by 3 bases and J by 3 bases, and 14 bases separated the two germline ends. CDR3 loop: CASSFIGKGDTEAFF. For the CDR3, the DNA is TGTGCCAGCAGTTTTATAGGGAAGGGGGACACTGAAGCTTTCTTT.

This clone has just a few counts. This chain connects TRBV4-3 to TRBJ1-1; no definite D call. The CDR3 is 12 residues long. The V end was cut by 4 bases, the J end by 7 bases, with 10 bases between. Germline CDR1 reads LGHNA; CDR2 reads YSLEER. The CDR3 sequence: CASSLGPGEAFF. CDR3 DNA: TGCGCCAGCAGCCTAGGTCCGGGTGAAGCTTTCTTT.

The V gene is TRBV7-2, the J gene TRBJ2-1; 14 bases are a match to TRBD2. Trimming took 5 bases from V and 10 from J; bases not matched to a gene: 4. Looked up from germline, CDR1 is SGHTA and CDR2 is FQGNSA. This CDR3 spans 14 amino acids. The CDR3 nucleotides are TGTGCCAGCAGCCGGGGACTAGCGGGAGTCGAGCAGTTCTTC. Translated: CASSRGLAGVEQFF.

This CDR3 reads CASIYRGTGQPQHF. The DNA of the CDR3 is TGTGCCAGCATTTACAGGGGGACGGGTCAGCCCCAGCATTTT. The chain uses TRBV5-5 and TRBJ1-5; 8 bases agree with TRBD1. The CDR3 has 14 residues. With V trimmed by 6 bases and J by 6 bases, 8 bases remained unmatched. In germline, CDR1 is SGHKS, CDR2 YYEKEE (reference sequence).

This clone was observed a handful of times. The V gene is TRBV30, the J gene TRBJ1-2; the D is unclear. Germline CDR1 GTSNPN, CDR2 SVGIG (reference sequence). V lost 0 bases and J 7 bases, leaving 6 bases between the germline ends. The CDR3 contains 11 residues. CDR3 nucleotides: TGTGCCTGGAGTGTTGGGTCTGGCTACACCTTC. This codes for CAWSVGSGYTF.

The V gene is TRBV28, the J gene TRBJ1-3; no clear D. The CDR3 has 14 amino acids. Trimming shortened V by 7 bases and J by 0 bases, and 10 bases separated the two germline ends. Germline values: CDR1 MDHEN, CDR2 SYDVKM. The CDR3 bases are TGTGCCAGCAAAGAGGGCCCCTCTGGAAACACCATATATTTT. Its protein product is CASKEGPSGNTIYF.

V gene TRBV6-8 combines with J gene TRBJ1-2; D remains ambiguous. Germline V gives CDR1 MNHGY, CDR2 SAAAGT. The V gene lost 10 bases and the J gene lost 8 bases, with 11 bases spanning the gap. The CDR3 totals 10 residues. The CDR3: CATQLWGYTF. Written as DNA, the CDR3 is TGTGCCACCCAGCTTTGGGGCTACACCTTC.

This clone was observed a single time. CDR3: CASKLTGQDYGYTF. The CDR3 nucleotides read TGTGCCAGCAAGTTAACTGGACAGGACTATGGCTACACCTTC. The chain employs TRBV25-1 and TRBJ1-2, with 7 bases that match TRBD1. The trim removed 7 bases at V and 3 bases at J, leaving 8 bases unmatched. The CDR3 spans 14 residues. Germline-derived CDR1 and CDR2 are MGHDK and SYGVNS.

This clone was picked up one time. The genes are TRBV7-2 and TRBJ2-7; 8 nucleotides match TRBD2. Germline CDR1 is SGHTA and CDR2 is FQGNSA. The ends lost 4 bases at V and 7 bases at J; junction bases unmatched: 15. The CDR3 is made up of 16 amino acids. The CDR3 spells CASSSRYGGAGEEQYF. CDR3 nucleotides: TGTGCCAGCAGCTCGCGTTACGGGGGGGCCGGTGAGGAGCAGTACTTC.

The chain recombines TRBV3-1 (or the pseudogene TRBV3-2) with TRBJ2-4, with D perhaps assigned TRBD1 or TRBD2 (5 bases each). Germline V CDR1 and CDR2: LGHDT, YNNKEL (reference sequence). Trimming took off 0 bases at V and 0 bases at J, with 18 bases between the two ends. The length of the CDR3 is 19 residues. In DNA, the CDR3 is TGTGCCAGCAGCCAAGAGGTTAGGACCGGGACGCTAGCCAAAAACATTCAGTACTTC. This gives the protein CASSQEVRTGTLAKNIQYF.

The DNA of the CDR3 is TGCGCCAGCACCGACTGGGGTGAAGCTTTCTTT. Amino acid sequence: CASTDWGEAFF. V is TRBV10-2 and J is TRBJ1-1; no reliable D call. Trimming removed 7 bases at V and 7 bases at J, with 10 bases between. CDR1 WSHSY and CDR2 SAAADI come from the germline V gene. The CDR3 covers 11 residues.